This passage covers 21 T cell receptor beta chains from one sample sequenced in a study of regulatory T cells in long-lasting Graves disease. Noted time point: newly diagnosed GD, antithyroid drugs for less than 3 months. Extracted RNA from PBMCs served as the source of the TCR library. Construction of the TCR beta libraries employed iRepertoire HTBI primers in conjunction with Arm-PCR of CDR3 regions. Each CDR3 protein gets one entry after TCRdb re-called the multiplex PCR reads with MiXCR. Here the sample spans 350,000 to 400,000 distinct CDR3 sequences, roughly a sixth being singletons. The source material was peripheral blood mononuclear cells (PBMCs), sampled at new diagnosis, from a patient treated with antithyroid drugs. The receptors shown here come from a female donor with Graves disease.

This clonotype was found many times. The rearrangement joins TRBV12-3 or TRBV12-4 to TRBJ1-1; D not certain. The CDR3 is 14 amino acids. The V end was cut by 3 bases, the J end by 1 base, with 9 bases between. CDR3 in DNA: TGTGCCAGCAGTTTGAGGTCCAGGAACACTGAAGCTTTCTTT. It translates to CASSLRSRNTEAFF.

This clonotype was found a few times. This chain joins TRBV30 and TRBJ1-5; D is perhaps TRBD1 (6 bases). CDR3 length equals 16 residues. In germline, CDR1 is GTSNPN, CDR2 SVGIG (reference sequence). Trimming cost V 4 bases and J 1 base, with 17 bases left between them. The CDR3 DNA sequence: TGTGCCTGGACCGCGGGGGGGCAATGGAGCAATCAGCCCCAGCATTTT. Translation gives CAWTAGGQWSNQPQHF.

This clonotype occurred many times. V and J are TRBV6-1 and TRBJ2-7, with D hard to call. Germline V lookup: CDR1 MNHNS, CDR2 SASEGT. Trimming pared 5 bases from V and 3 bases from J, leaving 20 bases between. This CDR3 has 16 amino acids. The CDR3 bases are TGTGCCAGCAGTCCGAGCTTGGTCCGCAGGATCTACGAGCAGTACTTC. Its translation: CASSPSLVRRIYEQYF.

The rearrangement uses TRBV10-3 and TRBJ2-1, with 8 nucleotides matching TRBD2. With 8 bases clipped from V and 1 base from J, the junction kept 4 bases outside the gene matches. CDR3 size: 14 residues. The V gene's germline CDR1 is ENHRY and CDR2 SYGVKD. CDR3 sequence (DNA): TGTGCCATCGGGGCTAGCGGGTCCTACAATGAGCAGTTCTTC. Protein sequence: CAIGASGSYNEQFF.

This clonotype was counted many times. Written as DNA, the CDR3 is TGTGCCAGCAGCCAAGACCCGAATGGCCTTAATGAAAAACTGTTTTTT. It translates to CASSQDPNGLNEKLFF. This chain links TRBV4-2 with TRBJ1-4, with unresolved D. Looked up from germline, CDR1 is LGHNA and CDR2 is YNFKEQ. The CDR3 is 16 residues long. V was pared by 0 bases and J by 4 bases, with 12 bases between.

This clonotype was observed at least ten times. The chain is built from TRBV4-1 and TRBJ1-4; no reliable D call. Trimming left V 3 bases short and J 8 bases short, with 13 bases between. This CDR3 has 14 amino acids. Germline V gene data show CDR1 as MGHRA and CDR2 as YSYEKL. The CDR3 nucleotides are TGCGCCAGCAGCCACCTCCCGGACGGAGAAAAACTGTTTTTT. This translates into CASSHLPDGEKLFF.

This clonotype was recorded many times. The chain joins TRBV11-2 to TRBJ1-1; D remains unclear. The CDR3 sequence is 15 residues long. V shed 5 bases and J shed 1 base, with 14 bases lying between them. Per the germline V gene, CDR1 is SGHAT and CDR2 is FQNNGV. CDR3 bases: TGTGCCAGCAGCCCACTCATTCAGAAGAACACTGAAGCTTTCTTT. It is translated as CASSPLIQKNTEAFF.

The table lists this clonotype with many counts. The gene calls are TRBV13 and TRBJ1-2; 9 bases map to TRBD1. Trimming removed 7 bases from V and 2 bases from J; junction bases left unmatched: 2. The CDR3 is made up of 13 amino acids. From germline, CDR1 is PRHDT and CDR2 FYEKMQ (reference sequence). DNA for the CDR3: TGTGCCAGCAAGGGACAGGGAAACTATGGCTACACCTTC. This encodes CASKGQGNYGYTF.

The chain joins TRBV4-2 to TRBJ1-6; D possibly corresponds to TRBD1 (6 bases). Germline V gene lookup returns CDR1 LGHNA and CDR2 YNFKEQ. Trimming pared 0 bases from V and 10 bases from J, leaving 13 bases between. The CDR3 has 15 amino acids. CDR3 sequence (DNA): TGTGCCAGCAGCCAAGATCAGGGGCGCGCCTCACCCCTCCACTTT. This encodes CASSQDQGRASPLHF.

V usage is TRBV3-1 and J usage is TRBJ2-7, with D possibly being TRBD1 (5 bases). The CDR3 runs to 13 residues. V was shortened by 1 base and J by 3 bases, with 7 bases between the two germline ends. CDR1 and CDR2 (germline): LGHDT, YNNKEL (reference sequence). CDR3 bases: TGTGCCAGCAGCCAAGGACAGAACTACGAGCAGTACTTC. Its protein is CASSQGQNYEQYF.

This clonotype was seen at least ten times. V gene TRBV7-9 combines with J gene TRBJ2-3; TRBD1 is a possible D gene (6 bases). CDR3 length equals 15 residues. Germline V lookup: CDR1 SEHNR, CDR2 FQNEAQ (reference sequence). V shed 1 base and J shed 4 bases, with 12 bases lying between them. CDR3 nucleotides: TGTGCCAGCAGCTTAGTTGGGGGCGAGGCAGATACGCAGTATTTT. Its translation is CASSLVGGEADTQYF.

This clonotype was seen ten or more times. The V gene is TRBV28, the J gene TRBJ1-1; a possible D gene is TRBD1 (5 bases). Germline CDR1 reads MDHEN; CDR2 reads SYDVKM. V was cut by 3 bases and J by 0 bases, with 8 bases left in between. This CDR3 is 14 amino acids long. CDR3 residues: CASSLTEMNTEAFF. CDR3 in DNA: TGTGCCAGCAGTTTGACAGAGATGAACACTGAAGCTTTCTTT.

This clonotype has a count of ten or more. The chain uses TRBV30 and TRBJ1-1, with D unclear. V gave up 0 bases and J gave up 0 bases, with 5 bases separating them. Germline V gene data show CDR1 as GTSNPN and CDR2 as SVGIG (reference sequence). The CDR3 runs 13 residues. Here the CDR3 reads CAWSVGLNTEAFF. CDR3 coding DNA: TGTGCCTGGAGTGTTGGGCTGAACACTGAAGCTTTCTTT.

In this sample, this clonotype turned up many times. The gene calls are TRBV13 and TRBJ1-5; D is ambiguous. V shed 0 bases and J shed 7 bases, with 4 bases lying between them. CDR1 PRHDT and CDR2 FYEKMQ come from the germline V gene (reference sequence). The length of the CDR3 is 12 residues. CDR3 region: CASSLGSQPQHF. CDR3 nucleotide sequence: TGTGCCAGCAGCTTAGGGTCGCAGCCCCAGCATTTT.

This clonotype has a count of ten or more. The CDR3 region is CSASKQNTEAFF. CDR3 sequence (DNA): TGCAGTGCTAGCAAACAGAACACTGAAGCTTTCTTT. The chain couples TRBV20-1 to TRBJ1-1; D remains unclear. Germline V gene sequence: CDR1 DFQATT, CDR2 SNEGSKA (reference sequence). Trimming left V 3 bases short and J 1 base short, with 6 bases between. This CDR3 is built from 12 residues.

The chain uses TRBV27 and TRBJ2-3, with D possibly being TRBD2 (5 bases). Germline V lookup: CDR1 MNHEY, CDR2 SMNVEV (reference sequence). Trimming removed 8 bases from V and 1 base from J, with 13 bases in between. The CDR3 covers 14 residues. As DNA, the CDR3 is TGTGCCAGCTTCGGTGCGGAGGGCACAGATACGCAGTATTTT. Its translation: CASFGAEGTDTQYF.

This clonotype was seen repeatedly, ten times or more. The chain is built from TRBV9 and TRBJ2-2; TRBD2 agrees at 14 bases. In germline, CDR1 is SGDLS, CDR2 YYNGEE. The CDR3 runs to 19 residues. The V and J ends lost 4 bases and 5 bases, in that order; junction bases with no gene match: 13. The CDR3 DNA sequence: TGTGCCAGCAGCCCTGCCCCGGGACTAGCGGGAGCGAGAACCGGGGAGCTGTTTTTT. Residues: CASSPAPGLAGARTGELFF.

This clonotype has at least ten counts. The gene calls are TRBV14 and TRBJ1-2, with D perhaps TRBD1 (5 bases). The CDR3 has 13 residues. V was cut by 4 bases and J by 5 bases, with 11 bases left in between. CDR1 is SGHDN, CDR2 FVKESK, per germline. Here the CDR3 DNA reads TGTGCCAGCAGCCCTAGGGGAGGGTATGGCTACACCTTC. This encodes CASSPRGGYGYTF.

This clonotype was seen at least ten times. The chain links TRBV6-2 or TRBV6-3 to TRBJ1-5, with 7 nucleotides matching TRBD1. The germline V gene encodes CDR1 MNHEY and CDR2 SVGEGT. V was clipped by 6 bases and J by 0 bases; unmatched bases: 11. This CDR3 region has 17 residues. CDR3 amino acids: CASRSDREIYSNQPQHF. The CDR3 DNA reads TGTGCCAGCAGAAGTGACAGGGAGATCTATAGCAATCAGCCCCAGCATTTT.

This clonotype has ten or more counts. The rearrangement uses TRBV6-1 and TRBJ2-1; 7 bases are shared with TRBD2. The ends lost 5 bases at V and 4 bases at J; junction bases unmatched: 8. There are 15 residues in the CDR3. CDR1 and CDR2 from the germline V gene are MNHNS and SASEGT. The CDR3 DNA reads TGTGCCAGCAGTAACTTTGTGGGAGGGTACAATGAGCAGTTCTTC. It specifies CASSNFVGGYNEQFF.

About this clonotype: A much larger clone lies a single base off, so this may be a read error. J is TRBJ2-7 and V is TRBV7-8, with D perhaps being TRBD1 or TRBD2 (5 bases each). The ends were cut back, 1 base at V and 3 bases at J, with 19 bases in the middle. The CDR3 has 17 residues. Germline lookup yields CDR1 SGHVS and CDR2 FQNEAQ. The CDR3 reads CASSLEVGMGTNYEQYF. CDR3 DNA: TGTGCCAGCAGCTTAGAGGTCGGGATGGGGACGAACTACGAGCAGTACTTC.